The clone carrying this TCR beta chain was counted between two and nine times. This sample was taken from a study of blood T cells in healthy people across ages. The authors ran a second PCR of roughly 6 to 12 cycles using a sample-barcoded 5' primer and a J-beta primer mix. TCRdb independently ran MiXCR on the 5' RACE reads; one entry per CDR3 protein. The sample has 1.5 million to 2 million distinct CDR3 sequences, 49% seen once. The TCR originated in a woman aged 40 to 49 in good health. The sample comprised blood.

CDR3 DNA sequence: TGTGCCAGCAGCTTCGGCGCTTTGACTAGCGGGGGAGAGACCCAGTACTTC. It yields the protein CASSFGALTSGGETQYF. This chain uses TRBV7-3 with TRBJ2-5; TRBD2 matches at 12 bases. Looked up from germline, CDR1 is SGHTA and CDR2 is FQGTGA. The trim removed 3 bases at V and 4 bases at J, leaving 9 bases unmatched. The CDR3 consists of 17 residues.